This T cell receptor (beta chain) was captured by sequencing in a study of PD-1 blockade in classical Hodgkin lymphoma (dated by TCRdb to 2020 to 2021). General notes on the study: Nivolumab dosing was 3 mg/kg intravenously every 2 weeks, continuing until either disease progression or unacceptable toxicity. The study used CyTOF and TCR beta sequencing to define a peripheral blood immune signature of response to PD-1 blockade in classical Hodgkin lymphoma.

Via the germline V gene, CDR1 is MDHEN and CDR2 SYDVKM. Compared with germline, V lacks 6 bases and J lacks 3 bases; bases without a gene match: 4. Spanning cysteine to phenylalanine, the CDR3 consists of 13 amino acids. The kept DNA is CDR3 alone, 39 bases in frame from the first base. Results and caveats for the whole study, not just this receptor: Diversity was lower in patients who began nivolumab less than 1 year after ASCT, so these patients were left out of later analyses to avoid confounding by immune reconstitution. The study was restricted to a single clinical trial cohort, and the causes of repertoire differences, possibly disease activity or prior therapy, were left undefined. CD4+ but not CD8+ TCR diversity rose significantly by C4D1 (p=0.0027 vs p=0.16), most apparent in complete responders (p=0.02). Baseline TCR diversity was reported as lower in newly diagnosed patients than in healthy donors, and lower still in relapsed/refractory patients. Trial patients with a complete response had baseline diversity similar to that of newly diagnosed patients, while partial responders and progressors had significantly lower diversity.

Read against the paper, the sample's time point label means: cycle 2 day 1 (C2D1) of nivolumab. Every trial patient had relapsed following autologous stem cell transplantation, and prior brentuximab vedotin exposure was what differed among cohorts A, B and C. The trial cohort included 50 to 60 patients with relapsed/refractory classical Hodgkin lymphoma, and each patient had a best overall response of complete response, partial response or progressive disease. Single-agent nivolumab was administered to trial patients in the multi-cohort phase II CheckMate 205 trial. An independent review committee assessed best overall response by applying the 2007 International Working Group response criteria. Trial PBMCs were collected just before the start of nivolumab (C1D1) and during therapy at cycle 2 day 1 and cycle 4 day 1. Peripheral blood was collected in 8 mL Vacutainer Cell Preparation Tubes, from which PBMCs were isolated by centrifugation and then cryopreserved.

To note about this clone: Its antigen has not been determined. Base-call qualities are not available, and no considerably larger clone is one nucleotide away.

The Qiagen DNeasy kit was used to extract genomic DNA both from unsorted PBMCs and from the negatively selected CD4+ and CD8+ fractions. Amplification of TCR beta CDR3 regions was done by immunoSEQ multiplex PCR with primers that anneal to V and J segments. A synthetic immune receptor repertoire was used to minimize amplification bias, and any residual bias was removed computationally once sequencing was done. The original methods were these. Custom Python scripts were used to quantify repertoire diversity as the Shannon entropy index. The unsorted, CD4+ and CD8+ repertoires were each analyzed separately, with the exception of combined analyses, where CD4+ and CD8+ sequences were merged in silico. A clone was considered expanded if an increase in frequency of at least 2-fold after treatment relative to C1D1 was found, and a pseudocount of 0.5 was applied to clones undetected at baseline. Singleton clones were defined as clones with 0 or 1 copy at C1D1, and non-singleton clones were defined as clones with 2 or more copies. Clones expanded in unsorted samples were assigned a CD4+, CD8+ or unknown annotation through matching of protein sequences in sorted samples from the same patient. Wilcoxon tests on paired samples were used to test diversity changes from C1D1 to C4D1. The table was pulled from immuneACCESS by TCRdb, which kept in-frame rearrangements only. Such tables lose some clones; where checked, under half of the loss comes from unresolved V genes, and the rest has no known cause. V and J calls and clone size are given by that table; D and trimming were obtained from the DNA. The sample data list 25,000 to 35,000 clones, and less than 90% of these were observed just once. In total, the top ten clones hold around 23% of the sample.

The sample was peripheral blood mononuclear cells (PBMCs), taken before the second cycle of nivolumab. The chain is encoded by TRBV28 joined to TRBJ2-7, with 8 bases aligning to TRBD1. The origin of this receptor is a human donor with classical Hodgkin lymphoma. For the CDR3, the sequence is CASSLDRGYEQYF. The nucleotides read TGTGCCAGCAGCCTCGACAGGGGCTACGAGCAGTACTTC.